This record looks at one T cell receptor (beta chain) sequence and its context. The sample is drawn from a study of blood T cell repertoires in COVID-19. Germline lookup yields CDR1 SGDLS and CDR2 YYNGEE. V was pared by 7 bases and J by 2 bases, with 19 bases between. The CDR3 has 16 residues. Sequencing was performed with immunoSEQ multiplex PCR; in TCRdb, only in-frame clones are kept and a portion is missing. The sample includes 110,000 to 150,000 clones, 79% seen only once; the top ten take around 4%. This chain uses TRBV9 with TRBJ1-3, with a tentative D call TRBD1 (5 bases). The sequence was obtained from a man in his 60s with acute or convalescent COVID-19. Specimen: peripheral blood. The chain's CDR3 is CASPGSGGYAGNTIYF. The CDR3 region has the DNA TGTGCCAGCCCGGGGTCGGGGGGGTATGCTGGAAACACCATATATTTT.